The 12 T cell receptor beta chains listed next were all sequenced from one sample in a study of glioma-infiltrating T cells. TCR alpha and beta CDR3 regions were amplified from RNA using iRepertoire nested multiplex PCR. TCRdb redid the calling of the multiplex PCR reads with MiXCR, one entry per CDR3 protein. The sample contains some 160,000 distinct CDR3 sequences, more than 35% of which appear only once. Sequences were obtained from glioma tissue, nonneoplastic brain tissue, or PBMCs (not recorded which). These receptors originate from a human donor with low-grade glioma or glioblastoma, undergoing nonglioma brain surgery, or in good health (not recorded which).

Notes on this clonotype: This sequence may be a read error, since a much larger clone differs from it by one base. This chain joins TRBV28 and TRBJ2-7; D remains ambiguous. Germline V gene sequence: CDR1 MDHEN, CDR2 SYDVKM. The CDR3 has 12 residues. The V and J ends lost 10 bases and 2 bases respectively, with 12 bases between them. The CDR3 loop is CATRRLAYEQYF. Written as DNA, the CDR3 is TGTGCCACCCGCCGCTTAGCCTACGAGCAGTACTTC.

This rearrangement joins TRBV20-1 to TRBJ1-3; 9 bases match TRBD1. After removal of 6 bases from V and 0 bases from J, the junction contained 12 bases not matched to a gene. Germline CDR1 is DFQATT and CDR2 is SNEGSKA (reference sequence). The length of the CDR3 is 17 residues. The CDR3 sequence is CSAYGQGRVNSGNTIYF. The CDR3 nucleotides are TGCAGTGCGTACGGACAGGGGAGGGTAAACTCTGGAAACACCATATATTTT.

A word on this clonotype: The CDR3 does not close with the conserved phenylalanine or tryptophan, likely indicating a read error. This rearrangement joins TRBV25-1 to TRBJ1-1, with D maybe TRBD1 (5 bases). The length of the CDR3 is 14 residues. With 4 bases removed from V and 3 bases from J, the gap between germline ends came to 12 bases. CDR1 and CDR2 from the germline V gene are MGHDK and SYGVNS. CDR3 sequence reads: CASSAWTRYTEAFS. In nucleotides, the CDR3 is TGTGCCAGCAGTGCTTGGACACGTTACACTGAAGCTTTCTCT.

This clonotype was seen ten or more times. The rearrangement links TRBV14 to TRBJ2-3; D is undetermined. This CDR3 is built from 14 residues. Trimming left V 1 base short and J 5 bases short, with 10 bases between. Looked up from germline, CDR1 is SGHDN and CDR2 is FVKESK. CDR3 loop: CASSQVAARDTQYF. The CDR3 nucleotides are TGTGCCAGCAGCCAAGTCGCCGCCAGAGATACGCAGTATTTT.

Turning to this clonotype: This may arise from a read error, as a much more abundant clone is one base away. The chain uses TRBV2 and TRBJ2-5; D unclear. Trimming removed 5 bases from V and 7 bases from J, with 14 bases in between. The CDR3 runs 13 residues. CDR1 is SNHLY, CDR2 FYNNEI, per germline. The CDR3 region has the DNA TGTGCCAGCAGTTACGGAGAGGAAGGGACCCAGTACTTC. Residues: CASSYGEEGTQYF. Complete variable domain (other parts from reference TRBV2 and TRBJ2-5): EPEVTQTPSHQVTQMGQEVILRCVPISNHLYFYWYRQILGQKVEFLVSFYNNEISEKSEIFDDQFSVERPDGSNFTLKIRSTKLEDSAMYFCASSYGEEGTQYFGPGTRLLVL.

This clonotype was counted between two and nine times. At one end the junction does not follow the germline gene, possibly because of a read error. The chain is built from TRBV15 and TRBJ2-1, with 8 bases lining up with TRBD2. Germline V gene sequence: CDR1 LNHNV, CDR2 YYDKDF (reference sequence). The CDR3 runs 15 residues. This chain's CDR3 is CATSGERESYNEQFF. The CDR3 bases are TGTGCCACCAGCGGAGAGCGGGAGTCCTACAATGAGCAGTTCTTC.

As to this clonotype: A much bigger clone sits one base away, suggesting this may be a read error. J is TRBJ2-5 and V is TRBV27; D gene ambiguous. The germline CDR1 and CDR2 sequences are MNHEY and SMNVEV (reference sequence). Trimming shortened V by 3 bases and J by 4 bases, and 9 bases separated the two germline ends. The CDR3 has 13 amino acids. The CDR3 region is CASSLAGVETQYF. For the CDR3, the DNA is TGTGCCAGCAGTTTGGCTGGGGTAGAGACCCAGTACTTC.

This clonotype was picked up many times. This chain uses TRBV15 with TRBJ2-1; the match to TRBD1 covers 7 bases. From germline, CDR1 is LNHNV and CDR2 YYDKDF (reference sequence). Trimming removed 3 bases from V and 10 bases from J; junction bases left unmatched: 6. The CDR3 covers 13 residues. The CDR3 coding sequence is TGTGCCACCAGCAGGGGACAGAGCAGAGAGCAGTTCTTC. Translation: CATSRGQSREQFF.

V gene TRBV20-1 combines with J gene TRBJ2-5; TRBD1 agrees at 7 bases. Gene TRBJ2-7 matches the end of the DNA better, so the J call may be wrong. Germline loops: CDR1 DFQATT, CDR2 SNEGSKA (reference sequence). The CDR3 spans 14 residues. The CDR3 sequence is CSAREWDSQYEQYF. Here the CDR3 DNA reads TGCAGTGCTAGAGAGTGGGACAGTCAATACGAGCAGTACTTC.

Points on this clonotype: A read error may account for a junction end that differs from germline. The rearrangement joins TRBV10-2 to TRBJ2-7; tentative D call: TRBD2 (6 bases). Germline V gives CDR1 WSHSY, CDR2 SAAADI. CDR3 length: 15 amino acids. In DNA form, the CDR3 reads TGTGCCATCAGTGCTTCGGGAGAGGCCTCCTACGAGCAGTACTTC. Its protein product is CAISASGEASYEQYF.

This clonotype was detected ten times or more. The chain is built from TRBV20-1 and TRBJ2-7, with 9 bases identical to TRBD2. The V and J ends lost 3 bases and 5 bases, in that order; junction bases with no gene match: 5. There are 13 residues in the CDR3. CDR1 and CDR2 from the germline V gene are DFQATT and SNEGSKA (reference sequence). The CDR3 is CSARAGGKDEQYF. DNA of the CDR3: TGCAGTGCTAGGGCGGGAGGGAAGGACGAGCAGTACTTC.

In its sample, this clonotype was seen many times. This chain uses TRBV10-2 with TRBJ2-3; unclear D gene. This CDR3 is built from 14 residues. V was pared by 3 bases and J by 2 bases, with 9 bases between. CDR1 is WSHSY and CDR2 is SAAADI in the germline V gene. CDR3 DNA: TGCGCCAGCAGTGAAATACTCAACACAGATACGCAGTATTTT. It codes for CASSEILNTDTQYF.